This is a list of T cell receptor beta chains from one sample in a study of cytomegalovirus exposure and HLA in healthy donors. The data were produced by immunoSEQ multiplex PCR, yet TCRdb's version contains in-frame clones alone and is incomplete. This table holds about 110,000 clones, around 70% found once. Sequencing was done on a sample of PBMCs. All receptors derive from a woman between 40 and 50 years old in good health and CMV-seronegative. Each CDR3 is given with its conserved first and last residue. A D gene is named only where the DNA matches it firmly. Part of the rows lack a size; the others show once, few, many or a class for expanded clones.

CDR3 DNA: TGTGCCAGCAGGCCTAGCGGGAGGATCGCAGAGACCCAGTACTTC; CDR3 protein: CASRPSGRIAETQYF; D gene: TRBD2; clone size: -; J gene: TRBJ2-5; V gene: TRBV5-6
CDR3 DNA: TGTGCCAGCAGGGAGGGGCTCCGTAGCAATCAGCCCCAGCATTTT; CDR3 protein: CASREGLRSNQPQHF; D gene: -; clone size: -; J gene: TRBJ1-5; V gene: TRBV6-5
CDR3 DNA: TGTGCCAGCAGCCCTTCGGGGATAGGCAATCAGCCCCAGCATTTT; CDR3 protein: CASSPSGIGNQPQHF; D gene: -; clone size: -; J gene: TRBJ1-5; V gene: TRBV27
CDR3 DNA: TGTGCCAGCAGCCTCCGGACACTCTCTGGGGCCAACGTCCTGACTTTC; CDR3 protein: CASSLRTLSGANVLTF; D gene: -; clone size: few; J gene: TRBJ2-6; V gene: TRBV7-2
CDR3 DNA: TGTGCCAGCGGTGGGGGACAGGGGGACCCGAACTATGGCTACACCTTC; CDR3 protein: CASGGGQGDPNYGYTF; D gene: TRBD1; clone size: -; J gene: TRBJ1-2; V gene: TRBV6-1
CDR3 DNA: TGTGCCAGCAGAGTCTGGACTAGCGGCTACGAGCAGTACTTC; CDR3 protein: CASRVWTSGYEQYF; D gene: TRBD2; clone size: -; J gene: TRBJ2-7; V gene: TRBV6-1
CDR3 DNA: TGTGCCAGCAGCTTACCAGACCGGGGGGAGACCCAGTACTTC; CDR3 protein: CASSLPDRGETQYF; D gene: -; clone size: -; J gene: TRBJ2-5; V gene: TRBV7-9
CDR3 DNA: TGTGCCAGCAGCTTAGGAGGGACAGGGGTTTCCTACGAGCAGTACTTC; CDR3 protein: CASSLGGTGVSYEQYF; D gene: TRBD1; clone size: -; J gene: TRBJ2-7; V gene: TRBV7-2
CDR3 DNA: TGTGCCAGCAGCCTAAGGGCAGGGGGCATTGAGTACTATGGCTACACCTTC; CDR3 protein: CASSLRAGGIEYYGYTF; D gene: TRBD1; clone size: once; J gene: TRBJ1-2; V gene: TRBV7-8
CDR3 DNA: TGTGCCATCACGGTGGACAAATCCCTCGAGCAGTACTTC; CDR3 protein: CAITVDKSLEQYF; D gene: -; clone size: -; J gene: TRBJ2-7; V gene: TRBV10-3
CDR3 DNA: TGTGCCAGTAGTAGGGGGCCCCAAGATACGCAGTATTTT; CDR3 protein: CASSRGPQDTQYF; D gene: -; clone size: once; J gene: TRBJ2-3; V gene: TRBV19
CDR3 DNA: TGTGCCAGTAGTTGGCAGGCAACTAATGAAAAACTGTTTTTT; CDR3 protein: CASSWQATNEKLFF; D gene: -; clone size: -; J gene: TRBJ1-4; V gene: TRBV19
CDR3 DNA: TGTGCCAGCAGCCCCGCGTTTAGTGAAAAACTGTTTTTT; CDR3 protein: CASSPAFSEKLFF; D gene: -; clone size: once; J gene: TRBJ1-4; V gene: TRBV7-2
CDR3 DNA: TGTGCCAGTTTGCTAGCGGGTTACAATGAGCAGTTCTTC; CDR3 protein: CASLLAGYNEQFF; D gene: TRBD2; clone size: few; J gene: TRBJ2-1; V gene: TRBV28
CDR3 DNA: TGTGCCAGCAGGGAGGGACCGACGAACTACAATGAGCAGTTCTTC; CDR3 protein: CASREGPTNYNEQFF; D gene: -; clone size: -; J gene: TRBJ2-1; V gene: TRBV2
CDR3 DNA: TGTGCCAGCAGTTACTCGACAGGGAGCCCAGAGACCCAGTACTTC; CDR3 protein: CASSYSTGSPETQYF; D gene: TRBD1; clone size: -; J gene: TRBJ2-5; V gene: TRBV6-5
CDR3 DNA: TGTGCCAGCAGGGAGGGGGGCTACACCTTC; CDR3 protein: CASREGGYTF; D gene: -; clone size: -; J gene: TRBJ1-2; V gene: TRBV6-4
CDR3 DNA: TGTGCCAGTAGTAGGGGCCGGCTGAGCTCCTATAATTCACCCCTCCACTTT; CDR3 protein: CASSRGRLSSYNSPLHF; D gene: -; clone size: -; J gene: TRBJ1-6; V gene: TRBV19
CDR3 DNA: TGCGCCAGCAGCCCACCCGGGGGGCGCTCCTATAATTCACCCCTCCACTTT; CDR3 protein: CASSPPGGRSYNSPLHF; D gene: -; clone size: few; J gene: TRBJ1-6; V gene: TRBV4-1
CDR3 DNA: TGTGCCAGCAGCTCCCCTCAGGCGGGGGGAGGTAATACGCAGTATTTT; CDR3 protein: CASSSPQAGGGNTQYF; D gene: TRBD2; clone size: -; J gene: TRBJ2-3; V gene: TRBV5-6
CDR3 DNA: TGCGCCAGCAGCCAACCGCCACTAGCGGGACCGAGAGTGCGCACAGATACGCAGTATTTT; CDR3 protein: CASSQPPLAGPRVRTDTQYF; D gene: TRBD2; clone size: few; J gene: TRBJ2-3; V gene: TRBV4-1
CDR3 DNA: TGCGCCAGCAGCCTCCAGGGACGCGGGGACACAGATACGCAGTATTTT; CDR3 protein: CASSLQGRGDTDTQYF; D gene: -; clone size: -; J gene: TRBJ2-3; V gene: TRBV5-1
CDR3 DNA: TGTGCCAGCAGTAGAGGTTCGGGACTAGCGGGAGTAAATGAGCAGTTCTTC; CDR3 protein: CASSRGSGLAGVNEQFF; D gene: TRBD2; clone size: -; J gene: TRBJ2-1; V gene: TRBV2
CDR3 DNA: TGTGCCAGCTCTAAAGTTTATACCCGCGTCAGGACAGCAATGAACACTGAAGCTTTCTTT; CDR3 protein: CASSKVYTRVRTAMNTEAFF; D gene: -; clone size: once; J gene: TRBJ1-1; V gene: TRBV28
CDR3 DNA: TGTGCCAGCTCACCGCGGGACAGGGGACTAGCGGGACCCGCTTACGAGCAGTACTTC; CDR3 protein: CASSPRDRGLAGPAYEQYF; D gene: TRBD2; clone size: -; J gene: TRBJ2-7; V gene: TRBV18
CDR3 DNA: TGTGCCAGCAGCTTAGCAGGGGTCGAGACCCAGTACTTC; CDR3 protein: CASSLAGVETQYF; D gene: -; clone size: -; J gene: TRBJ2-5; V gene: TRBV7-6
CDR3 DNA: TGTGCCAGCAGCCCACCCGGGGGGGGCACAGATACGCAGTATTTT; CDR3 protein: CASSPPGGGTDTQYF; D gene: TRBD2; clone size: -; J gene: TRBJ2-3; V gene: TRBV9
CDR3 DNA: TGTGCCAGCAGCTTAGATGGGGGGACAGCTAATTCACCCCTCCACTTT; CDR3 protein: CASSLDGGTANSPLHF; D gene: TRBD1; clone size: -; J gene: TRBJ1-6; V gene: TRBV7-2
CDR3 DNA: TGTGCCAGCAGACGCGGGACTAGCGTTGAATACGAGCAGTACTTC; CDR3 protein: CASRRGTSVEYEQYF; D gene: TRBD2; clone size: few; J gene: TRBJ2-7; V gene: TRBV6-5